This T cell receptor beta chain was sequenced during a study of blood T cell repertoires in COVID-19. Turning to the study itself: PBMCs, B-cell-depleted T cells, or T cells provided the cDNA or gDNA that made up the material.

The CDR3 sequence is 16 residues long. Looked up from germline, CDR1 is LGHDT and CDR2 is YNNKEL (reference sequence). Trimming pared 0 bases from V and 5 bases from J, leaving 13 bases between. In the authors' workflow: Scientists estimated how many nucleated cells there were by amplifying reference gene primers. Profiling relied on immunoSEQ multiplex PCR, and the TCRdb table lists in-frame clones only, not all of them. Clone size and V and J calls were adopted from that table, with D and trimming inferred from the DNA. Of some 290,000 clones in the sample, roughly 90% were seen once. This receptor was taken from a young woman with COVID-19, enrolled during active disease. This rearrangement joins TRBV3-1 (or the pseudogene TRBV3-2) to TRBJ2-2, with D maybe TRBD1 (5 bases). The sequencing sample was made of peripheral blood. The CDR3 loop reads CASSQEGQGRTGELFF. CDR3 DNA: TGTGCCAGCAGCCAAGAAGGGCAGGGAAGGACCGGGGAGCTGTTTTTT.